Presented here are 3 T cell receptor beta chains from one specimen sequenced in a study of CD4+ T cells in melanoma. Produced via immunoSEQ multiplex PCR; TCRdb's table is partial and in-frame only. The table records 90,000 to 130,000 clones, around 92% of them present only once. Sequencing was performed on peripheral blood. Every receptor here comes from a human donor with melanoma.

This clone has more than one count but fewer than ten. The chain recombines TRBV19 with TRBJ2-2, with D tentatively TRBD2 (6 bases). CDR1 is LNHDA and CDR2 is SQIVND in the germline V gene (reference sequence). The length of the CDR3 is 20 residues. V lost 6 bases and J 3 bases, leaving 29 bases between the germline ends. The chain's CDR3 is CASSTLWGPGSGEYTGELFF. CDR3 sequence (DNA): TGTGCCAGTAGCACATTGTGGGGCCCCGGATCGGGGGAGTACACCGGGGAGCTGTTTTTT.

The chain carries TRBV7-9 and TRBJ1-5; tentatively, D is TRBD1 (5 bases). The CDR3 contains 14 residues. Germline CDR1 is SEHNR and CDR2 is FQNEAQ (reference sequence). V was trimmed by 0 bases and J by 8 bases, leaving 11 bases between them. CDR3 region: CASSLASGAEPQHF. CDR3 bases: TGTGCCAGCAGCTTAGCATCCGGGGCGGAGCCCCAGCATTTT.

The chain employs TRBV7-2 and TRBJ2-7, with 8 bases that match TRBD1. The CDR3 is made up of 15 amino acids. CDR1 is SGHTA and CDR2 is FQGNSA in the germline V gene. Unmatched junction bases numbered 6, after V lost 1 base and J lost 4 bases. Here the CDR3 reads CASSLVGTGRYEQYF. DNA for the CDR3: TGTGCCAGCAGCTTAGTCGGGACAGGTCGGTACGAGCAGTACTTC.